Reported below is one T cell receptor (beta chain). The source of the sample is a study of T cells after somatic rescue of genetic block. Assay: immunoSEQ multiplex PCR; the TCRdb copy retains only in-frame clones and omits some. The sample lists about 12,000 clones, 73% occurring once. CDR1 is SGHNT, CDR2 YENEEA, per germline. V was cut by 1 base and J by 8 bases, with 17 bases left in between. The CDR3 runs 15 residues. This chain connects TRBV11-3 to TRBJ1-2; D might be TRBD1 (6 bases). This sequence was found in a boy aged 5-17 years. Material for sequencing was peripheral blood mononuclear cells (PBMCs). CDR3 DNA sequence: TGTGCCAGCAGCTTAGCGTGGGTCCTGGGGGGCGGCTACACCTTC. Residues: CASSLAWVLGGGYTF.